This T cell receptor (beta chain) emerged from a study of siplizumab effects on memory and regulatory T cells. The study's findings and limits: Memory T cells appeared less diverse than naive cells, which seemed to contribute substantially to alloresponse.

Each sample yielded around 9.4 x 10^4 assayed TCR templates. The protocol was immunoSEQ multiplex PCR, while the TCRdb copy is restricted to in-frame clones and leaves out a portion. The sample lists over 60,000 clones; about 90% were seen once. CDR1 SGHRS and CDR2 YFSETQ come from the germline V gene. V was clipped by 0 bases and J by 8 bases, with 14 bases between them. The CDR3 consists of 14 residues. Regarding this clone: The antigen remains unidentified.

The receptor was isolated from a human donor in good health. The source material was CD8+ T cells sorted from blood. The gene calls are TRBV5-1 and TRBJ1-2; unclear D gene. CDR3 DNA: TGCGCCAGCAGCTTGGTTTTCGAGGAGGAGGGCTACACCTTC. It encodes CASSLVFEEEGYTF. Full variable domain (rest looked up from reference TRBV5-1 and TRBJ1-2): KAGVTQTPRYLIKTRGQQVTLSCSPISGHRSVSWYQQTPGQGLQFLFEYFSETQRNKGNFPGRFSGRQFSNSRSEMNVSTLELGDSALYLCASSLVFEEEGYTFGSGTRLTVV.